Shown below are 3 T cell receptor beta chains from a single sample sequenced in a study of cytomegalovirus exposure and HLA in healthy donors (dated by TCRdb to about 2017). The library relied on the immunoSEQ multiplex PCR assay. The multiplex PCR relied on a mix of 60 forward primers for TCR Vbeta segments and 13 reverse primers for TCR Jbeta segments. TCRdb holds this immuneACCESS table with in-frame rearrangements only. Some clones are missing; in checked studies, unresolved V genes explain under half, and the rest has no known cause. The sample table lists some 80,000 clones, approximately 62% of them with a count of one. The ten largest clones represent about 4.2% of the sample. The source material was PBMCs. Source of these receptors: a male donor in good health and CMV-seropositive.

The chain is built from TRBV30 and TRBJ1-2; the match to TRBD1 covers 11 bases. CDR3 length equals 13 residues. Germline CDR1 GTSNPN, CDR2 SVGIG (reference sequence). Losses at the gene ends were 3 bases for V and 9 bases for J; bases not matched to a gene: 6. CDR3 bases: TGTGCCTGGAGCAGGACAGGGGGCGACAGCTACACCTTC. The encoded protein is CAWSRTGGDSYTF.

This clone was detected a few times. The rearrangement uses TRBV27 and TRBJ2-7, with D possibly TRBD1 on 5 matching bases. The CDR3 is made up of 14 amino acids. V shed 3 bases and J shed 2 bases, with 11 bases lying between them. Germline CDR1 is MNHEY and CDR2 is SMNVEV (reference sequence). CDR3 loop: CASSFLGRTYEQYF. The CDR3 nucleotides read TGTGCCAGCAGTTTTTTGGGGCGCACCTACGAGCAGTACTTC.

The CDR3 sequence is CASSLLGLAGSSTDTQYF. In DNA, the CDR3 is TGTGCCAGCAGCCTCCTCGGACTAGCGGGTTCTAGCACAGATACGCAGTATTTT. V usage is TRBV9 and J usage is TRBJ2-3; 11 nucleotides line up with TRBD2. Germline V gene sequence: CDR1 SGDLS, CDR2 YYNGEE. The CDR3 consists of 18 residues. The V gene end was trimmed by 4 bases and the J gene end by 0 bases; junction bases not matched to a gene: 10.